The clone carrying this T cell receptor beta chain was observed a single time. The antigen is undetermined. From germline, CDR1 is MNHEY and CDR2 SMNVEV (reference sequence). The germline V and J ends were trimmed by 7 bases and 5 bases, with 9 bases remaining between them. This CDR3 has 11 amino acids. Generated by immunoSEQ multiplex PCR, the TCRdb table keeps only in-frame clones and is missing some. The data show 50,000 to 65,000 clones, with 65% to 85% seen just once and over 20% held by the top ten. The data originate from a study of T cell responses to AZD1222 COVID-19 vaccine. Findings and caveats of the study: Vaccination with two AZD1222 doses was followed by a rise in Spike-specific TCR breadth and depth. Across the whole spike, CD4 TCRs peaked at regions 160-218 and 743-854.

This TCR was sampled from an adult who received the AZD1222 COVID-19 vaccine. Sequencing was performed on peripheral blood, taken 28 days after the second AZD1222 dose. This sequence joins TRBV27 and TRBJ2-7; possible D gene TRBD2, 6 bases. The CDR3 loop is CASKREDEQYF. The CDR3 DNA sequence: TGTGCCAGCAAGAGGGAGGACGAGCAGTACTTC.